Following are 7 T cell receptor beta chains from one sample sequenced in a study of T cells in Graves' hyperthyroidism and ophthalmopathy. There were TCR beta CDR3 regions amplified from RNA transcripts. During a first-round RT-PCR of the TCR CDR3, the HTBI primer set was used. Each CDR3 protein gets one entry after TCRdb re-called the multiplex PCR reads with MiXCR. The sample includes around 760,000 distinct CDR3 sequences, just over 35% of them seen just once. Specimen: blood. The origin of the receptors is a woman between 40 and 55 years old with Graves' hyperthyroidism.

V gene TRBV9 combines with J gene TRBJ2-5; 8 nucleotides agree with TRBD2. The germline V gene encodes CDR1 SGDLS and CDR2 YYNGEE. This CDR3 contains 18 residues. V lost 0 bases to trimming and J lost 7 bases; unmatched junction nucleotides: 17. CDR3: CASSVEPGRGSGVGTQYF. Here the CDR3 DNA reads TGTGCCAGCAGCGTAGAGCCTGGACGAGGTAGCGGGGTTGGGACCCAGTACTTC. Based on the CDR3 plus reference TRBV9 and TRBJ2-5, the full variable domain is DSGVTQTPKHLITATGQRVTLRCSPRSGDLSVYWYQQSLDQGLQFLIQYYNGEERAKGNILERFSAQQFPDLHSELNLSSLELGDSALYFCASSVEPGRGSGVGTQYFGPGTRLLVL.

This clonotype showed up many times. The chain carries TRBV10-2 and TRBJ1-5; TRBD1 matches at 9 bases. CDR3 size: 16 residues. Germline V gene lookup returns CDR1 WSHSY and CDR2 SAAADI. The V gene end was trimmed by 4 bases and the J gene end by 0 bases; junction bases not matched to a gene: 4. The CDR3 loop is CASSAVGQGSNQPQHF. CDR3 bases: TGCGCCAGCAGTGCCGTGGGACAGGGTAGCAATCAGCCCCAGCATTTT.

The chain joins TRBV29-1 to TRBJ2-5; TRBD1 is a possible D gene (7 bases). V dropped 0 bases and J dropped 4 bases, with 12 bases sitting between them. Germline loops: CDR1 SQVTM, CDR2 ANQGSEA. The CDR3 has 14 amino acids. CDR3 nucleotide sequence: TGCAGCGTTGAAGATCGACAGGGAGGAGAGACCCAGTACTTC. It codes for CSVEDRQGGETQYF.

The rearrangement links TRBV4-1 to TRBJ2-7; D not resolved. Germline assignment: CDR1 MGHRA and CDR2 YSYEKL. The V gene lost 4 bases and the J gene lost 2 bases, with 12 bases spanning the gap. CDR3 length: 14 amino acids. CDR3 sequence: CASSPPRNPYEQYF. The CDR3 nucleotides read TGCGCCAGCAGCCCCCCCCGGAACCCCTACGAGCAGTACTTC.

This clonotype came up many times. The chain recombines TRBV25-1 with TRBJ1-2; 7 nucleotides align to TRBD1. V was clipped by 4 bases and J by 8 bases; unmatched bases: 13. The CDR3 sequence is 15 residues long. CDR1 and CDR2 (germline): MGHDK, SYGVNS. The CDR3 DNA reads TGTGCCAGCAGTGGCTCGACAGGGATAATTGGCGGCTACACCTTC. Amino acid sequence: CASSGSTGIIGGYTF.

This clonotype was counted only a few times. This rearrangement joins TRBV4-3 to TRBJ1-4; a weak D match, TRBD1 (6 bases). The CDR3 totals 14 residues. The germline CDR1 and CDR2 sequences are LGHNA and YSLEER. Trimming left V 6 bases short and J 4 bases short, with 12 bases between. The CDR3 bases are TGCGCCAGCAGAAACGGAGGGGGTAATGAAAAACTGTTTTTT. Translation gives CASRNGGGNEKLFF.

This clonotype has only a few counts. V and J are TRBV6-5 and TRBJ2-6; TRBD1 is a possible D gene (6 bases). Trimming cost V 7 bases and J 0 bases, with 13 bases left between them. CDR1 MNHEY and CDR2 SVGAGI come from the germline V gene. CDR3 length: 16 residues. The CDR3 nucleotides read TGTGCCAGCATACAGGGTTTCCGCTCTGGGGCCAACGTCCTGACTTTC. This codes for CASIQGFRSGANVLTF.